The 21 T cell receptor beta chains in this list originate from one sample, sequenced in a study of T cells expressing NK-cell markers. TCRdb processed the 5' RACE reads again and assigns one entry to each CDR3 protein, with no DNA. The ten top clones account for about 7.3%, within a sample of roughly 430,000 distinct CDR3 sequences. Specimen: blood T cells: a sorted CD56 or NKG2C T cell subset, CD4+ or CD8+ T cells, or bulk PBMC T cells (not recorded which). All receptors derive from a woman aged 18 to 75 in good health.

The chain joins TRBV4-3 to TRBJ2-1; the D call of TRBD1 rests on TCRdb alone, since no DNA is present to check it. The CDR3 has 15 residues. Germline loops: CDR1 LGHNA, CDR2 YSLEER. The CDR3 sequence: CASSQTGTGFDEQFF.

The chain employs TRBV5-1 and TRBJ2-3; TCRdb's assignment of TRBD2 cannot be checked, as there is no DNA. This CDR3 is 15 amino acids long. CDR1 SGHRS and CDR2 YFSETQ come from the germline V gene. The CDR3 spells CASSLRLAGTDTQYF.

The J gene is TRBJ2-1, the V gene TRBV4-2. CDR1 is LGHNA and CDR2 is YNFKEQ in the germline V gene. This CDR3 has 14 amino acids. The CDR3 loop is CASSQAHLYNEQFF.

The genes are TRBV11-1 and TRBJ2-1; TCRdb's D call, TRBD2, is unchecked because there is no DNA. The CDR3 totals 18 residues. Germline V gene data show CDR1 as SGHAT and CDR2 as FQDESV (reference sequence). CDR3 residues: CASSLDLATDSSYNEQFF. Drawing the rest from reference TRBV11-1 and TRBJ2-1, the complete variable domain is EAEVAQSPRYKITEKSQAVAFWCDPISGHATLYWYRQILGQGPELLVQFQDESVVDDSQLPKDRFSAERLKGVDSTLKIQPAELGDSAMYLCASSLDLATDSSYNEQFFGPGTRLTVL.

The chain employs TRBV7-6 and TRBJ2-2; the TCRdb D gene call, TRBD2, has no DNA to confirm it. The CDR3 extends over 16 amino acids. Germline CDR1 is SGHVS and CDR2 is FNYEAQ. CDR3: CASSLLAKGSTGELFF.

CDR3 amino acids: CASRPKGYNEQFF. J is TRBJ2-1 and V is TRBV5-1; the TRBD1 assignment by TCRdb is unverifiable without DNA. The CDR3 contains 13 residues. Germline V gene data show CDR1 as SGHRS and CDR2 as YFSETQ.

Here the CDR3 reads CASRGGPGDTGELFF. The rearrangement joins TRBV2 to TRBJ2-2; without DNA, the TCRdb call of TRBD2 cannot be checked. The CDR3 extends over 15 amino acids. CDR1 and CDR2 from the germline V gene are SNHLY and FYNNEI.

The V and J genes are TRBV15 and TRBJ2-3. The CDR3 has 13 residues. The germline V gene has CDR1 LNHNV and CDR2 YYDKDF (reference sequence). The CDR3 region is CATSRDRPDTQYF.

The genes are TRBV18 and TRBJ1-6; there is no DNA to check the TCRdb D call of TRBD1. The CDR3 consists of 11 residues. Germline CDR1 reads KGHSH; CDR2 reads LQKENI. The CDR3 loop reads CASSSQGQLHF. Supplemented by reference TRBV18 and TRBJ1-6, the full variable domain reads NAGVMQNPRHLVRRRGQEARLRCSPMKGHSHVYWYRQLPEEGLKFMVYLQKENIIDESGMPKERFSAEFPKEGPSILRIQQVVRGDSAAYFCASSSQGQLHFGNGTRLTVT.

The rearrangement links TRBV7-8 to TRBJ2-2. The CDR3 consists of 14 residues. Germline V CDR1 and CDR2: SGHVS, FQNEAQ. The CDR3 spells CASSLDRDTGELFF.

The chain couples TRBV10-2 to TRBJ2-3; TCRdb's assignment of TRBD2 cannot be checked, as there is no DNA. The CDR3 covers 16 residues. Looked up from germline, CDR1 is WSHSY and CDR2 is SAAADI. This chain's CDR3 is CASRGPGTSGTDTQYF.

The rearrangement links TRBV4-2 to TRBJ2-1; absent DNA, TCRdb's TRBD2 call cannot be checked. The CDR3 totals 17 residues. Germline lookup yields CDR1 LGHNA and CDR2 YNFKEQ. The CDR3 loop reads CASSPGSGRPSGNEQFF.

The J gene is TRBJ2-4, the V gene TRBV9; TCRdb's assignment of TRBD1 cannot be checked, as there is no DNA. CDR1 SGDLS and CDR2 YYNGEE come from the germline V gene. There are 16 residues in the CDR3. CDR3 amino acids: CASSVTGGLAKNIQYF.

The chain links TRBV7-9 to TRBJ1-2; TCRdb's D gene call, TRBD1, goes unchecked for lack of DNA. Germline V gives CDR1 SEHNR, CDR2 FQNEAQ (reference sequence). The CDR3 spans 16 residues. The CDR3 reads CASSDRGALTSYGYTF.

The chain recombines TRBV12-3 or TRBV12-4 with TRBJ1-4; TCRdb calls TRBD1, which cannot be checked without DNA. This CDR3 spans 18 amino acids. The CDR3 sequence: CASSPRQGSGWANEKLFF.

CDR3: CASSGGYGYTF. The rearrangement joins TRBV9 to TRBJ1-2. Germline CDR1 is SGDLS and CDR2 is YYNGEE. The CDR3 runs to 11 residues.

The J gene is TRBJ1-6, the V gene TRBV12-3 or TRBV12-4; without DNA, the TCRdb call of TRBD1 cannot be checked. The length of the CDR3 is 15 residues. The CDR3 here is CASSVIQGRLNPLHF.

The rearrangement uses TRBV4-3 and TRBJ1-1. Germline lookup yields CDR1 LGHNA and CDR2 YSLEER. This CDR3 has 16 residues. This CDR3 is CASSQDQVLDLAEAFF.

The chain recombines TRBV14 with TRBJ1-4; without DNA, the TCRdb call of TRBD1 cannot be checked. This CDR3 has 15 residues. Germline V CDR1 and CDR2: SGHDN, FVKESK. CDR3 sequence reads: CASSPGLLRGEKLFF.

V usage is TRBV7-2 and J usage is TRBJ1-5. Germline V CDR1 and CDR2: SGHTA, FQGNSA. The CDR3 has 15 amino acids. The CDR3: CASTSGARRNQPQHF.

The CDR3 here is CASSYTIEASSSYNEQFF. The gene calls are TRBV5-1 and TRBJ2-1. The length of the CDR3 is 18 residues. Germline V gene lookup returns CDR1 SGHRS and CDR2 YFSETQ.